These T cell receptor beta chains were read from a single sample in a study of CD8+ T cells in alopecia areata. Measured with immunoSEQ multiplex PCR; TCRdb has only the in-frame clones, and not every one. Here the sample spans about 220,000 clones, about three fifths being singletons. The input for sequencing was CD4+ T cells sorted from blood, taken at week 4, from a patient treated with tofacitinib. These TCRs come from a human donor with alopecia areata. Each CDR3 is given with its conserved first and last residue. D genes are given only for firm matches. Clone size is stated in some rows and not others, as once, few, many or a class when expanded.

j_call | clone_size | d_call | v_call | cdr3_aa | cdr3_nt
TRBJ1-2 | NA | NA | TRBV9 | CASSVIGQPYGYTF | TGTGCCAGCAGCGTGATCGGACAGCCCTATGGCTACACCTTC
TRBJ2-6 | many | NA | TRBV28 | CASSFSGANVLTF | TGTGCCAGCAGTTTTTCTGGGGCCAACGTCCTGACTTTC
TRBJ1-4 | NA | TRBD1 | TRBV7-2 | CASSFRQGANEKLFF | TGTGCCAGCAGCTTCCGACAGGGAGCAAATGAAAAACTGTTTTTT
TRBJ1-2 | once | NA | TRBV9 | CASSGRIANYGYTF | TGTGCCAGCAGCGGACGTATAGCTAACTATGGCTACACCTTC
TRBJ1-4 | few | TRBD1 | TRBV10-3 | CAIGQGEEKLFF | TGTGCCATCGGACAGGGAGAGGAAAAACTGTTTTTT
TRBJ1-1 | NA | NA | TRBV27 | CASKGVGTEAFF | TGTGCCAGCAAAGGGGTGGGAACTGAAGCTTTCTTT
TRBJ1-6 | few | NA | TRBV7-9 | CASSLEAGVNSPLHF | TGTGCCAGCAGCTTAGAAGCCGGAGTTAATTCACCCCTCCACTTT
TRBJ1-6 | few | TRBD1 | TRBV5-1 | CASSLDRADNSPLHF | TGCGCCAGCAGCTTAGACAGGGCGGATAATTCACCCCTCCACTTT
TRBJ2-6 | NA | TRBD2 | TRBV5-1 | CASSLVGTSGSGANVLTF | TGCGCCAGCAGCTTGGTCGGGACTAGCGGCTCTGGGGCCAACGTCCTGACTTTC
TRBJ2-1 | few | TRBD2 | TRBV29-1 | CSVTSGVYNEQFF | TGCAGCGTTACTAGCGGGGTCTACAATGAGCAGTTCTTC
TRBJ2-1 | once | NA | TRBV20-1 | CSAILNEQFF | TGCAGTGCTATACTCAATGAGCAGTTCTTC
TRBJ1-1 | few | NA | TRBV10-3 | CAISPQGNTEAFF | TGTGCCATCAGTCCCCAGGGGAACACTGAAGCTTTCTTT
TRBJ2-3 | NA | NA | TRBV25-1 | CASARGLPTDTQYF | TGCGCCAGCGCCAGGGGACTTCCCACAGATACGCAGTATTTT
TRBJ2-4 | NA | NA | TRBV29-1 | CSSVDGKNIQYF | TGCAGCTCAGTTGATGGCAAAAACATTCAGTACTTC
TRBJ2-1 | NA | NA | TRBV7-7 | CASSFSTSGGQFF | TGTGCCAGCAGCTTCTCGACCTCTGGTGGGCAGTTCTTC
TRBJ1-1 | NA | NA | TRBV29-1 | CSVVKRLANTEAFF | TGCAGCGTTGTCAAGCGGCTAGCGAACACTGAAGCTTTCTTT
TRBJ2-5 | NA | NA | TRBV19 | CASSGRGFNGETQYF | TGTGCCAGTAGTGGCAGGGGCTTTAATGGGGAGACCCAGTACTTC
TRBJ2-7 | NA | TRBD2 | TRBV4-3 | CASSQGLASGGLTYEQYF | TGCGCCAGCAGCCAAGGACTTGCCAGCGGGGGGCTTACCTACGAGCAGTACTTC
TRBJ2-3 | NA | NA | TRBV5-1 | CASSPRRTDTQYF | TGCGCCAGCAGCCCCCGACGCACAGATACGCAGTATTTT
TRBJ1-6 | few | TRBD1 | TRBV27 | CASSPTGEIYNSPLHF | TGTGCCAGCAGTCCTACAGGGGAAATTTATAATTCACCCCTCCACTTT
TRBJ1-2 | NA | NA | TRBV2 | CASSEGRGDGYTF | TGTGCCAGCAGTGAGGGCAGGGGAGATGGCTACACCTTC
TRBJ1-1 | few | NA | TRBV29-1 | CSVDHPFRTEAFF | TGCAGCGTTGATCACCCCTTCAGGACTGAAGCTTTCTTT
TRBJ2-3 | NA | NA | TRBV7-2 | CASSDNGLPGDTQYF | TGTGCCAGCAGCGATAACGGCCTCCCCGGAGATACGCAGTATTTT
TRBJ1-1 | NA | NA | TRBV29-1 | CSVEGQMNTEAFF | TGCAGCGTTGAGGGTCAAATGAACACTGAAGCTTTCTTT
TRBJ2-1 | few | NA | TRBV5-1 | CASSLTSPSEQFF | TGCGCCAGCAGCCTAACCAGTCCCAGTGAGCAGTTCTTC
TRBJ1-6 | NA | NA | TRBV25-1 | CASSESARNSPLHF | TGTGCCAGCAGTGAATCGGCCCGTAATTCACCCCTCCACTTT
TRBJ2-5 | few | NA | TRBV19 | CASSTLEAETQYF | TGTGCCAGTAGTACCCTCGAAGCAGAGACCCAGTACTTC
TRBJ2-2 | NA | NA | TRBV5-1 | CASSLASGPNTGELFF | TGCGCCAGCAGCTTGGCTTCAGGACCCAACACCGGGGAGCTGTTTTTT
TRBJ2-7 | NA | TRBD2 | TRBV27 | CASSSLAGKGEQYF | TGTGCCAGCAGTTCCTTAGCGGGGAAGGGTGAGCAGTACTTC
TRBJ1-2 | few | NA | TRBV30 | CAWSEDYGYTF | TGTGCCTGGAGTGAGGACTATGGCTACACCTTC
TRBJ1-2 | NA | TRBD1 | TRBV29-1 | CSVATGGNYGYTF | TGCAGCGTTGCTACAGGGGGCAACTATGGCTACACCTTC
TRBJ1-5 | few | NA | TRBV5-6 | CASSLAQGNQPQHF | TGTGCCAGCAGCTTGGCACAGGGTAATCAGCCCCAGCATTTT
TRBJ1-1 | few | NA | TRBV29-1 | CSVEDTGNTEAFF | TGCAGCGTTGAAGATACGGGGAACACTGAAGCTTTCTTT
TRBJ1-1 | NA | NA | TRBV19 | CASRTGGFEAFF | TGTGCCAGTAGGACGGGGGGTTTTGAAGCTTTCTTT
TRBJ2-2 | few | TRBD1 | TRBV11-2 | CASSFLQGSTGELFF | TGTGCCAGCAGCTTCCTACAGGGGTCCACCGGGGAGCTGTTTTTT
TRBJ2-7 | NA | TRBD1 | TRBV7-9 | CASSTDRDPYF | TGTGCCAGCAGCACAGACAGGGATCCGTACTTC
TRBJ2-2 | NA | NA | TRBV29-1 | CSSQRDTGELFF | TGCAGCTCCCAGCGGGACACCGGGGAGCTGTTTTTT
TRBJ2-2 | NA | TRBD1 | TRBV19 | CASSLPTGSDTGELFF | TGTGCCAGTAGTTTGCCGACAGGGTCGGACACCGGGGAGCTGTTTTTT
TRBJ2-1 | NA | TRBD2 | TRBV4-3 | CASSLKGTSGGLGVNEQFF | TGCGCCAGCAGCCTCAAGGGGACTAGCGGGGGGCTAGGCGTCAATGAGCAGTTCTTC
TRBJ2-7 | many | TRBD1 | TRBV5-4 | CASSFYGTGLYEQYF | TGTGCCAGCAGCTTCTACGGGACAGGGCTCTACGAGCAGTACTTC
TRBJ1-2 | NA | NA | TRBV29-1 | CSVSEDGYTF | TGCAGCGTTTCGGAAGATGGCTACACCTTC
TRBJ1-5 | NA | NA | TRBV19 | CASSIVESQPQHF | TGTGCCAGTAGTATTGTAGAGTCTCAGCCCCAGCATTTT
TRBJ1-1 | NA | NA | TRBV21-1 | CASSMSNTEAFF | TGTGCCAGCAGCATGTCGAACACTGAAGCTTTCTTT
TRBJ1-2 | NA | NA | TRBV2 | CASSEYTSNYGYTF | TGTGCCAGCAGTGAGTACACATCTAACTATGGCTACACCTTC
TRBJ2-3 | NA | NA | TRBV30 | CAWSFGASTDTQYF | TGTGCCTGGAGTTTCGGCGCTAGCACAGATACGCAGTATTTT
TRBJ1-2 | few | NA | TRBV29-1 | CSVSTQDYGYTF | TGCAGCGTTTCTACACAAGACTATGGCTACACCTTC
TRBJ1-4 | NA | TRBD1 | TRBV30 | CAWSPTHDRGGSEKLFF | TGTGCCTGGAGTCCCACGCATGACAGGGGAGGAAGTGAAAAACTGTTTTTT
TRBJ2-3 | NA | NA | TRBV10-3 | CAISETTDTQYF | TGTGCCATCAGTGAAACAACGGATACGCAGTATTTT
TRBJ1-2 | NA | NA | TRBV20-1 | CSGGQLYGYTF | TGCAGTGGAGGGCAGCTCTATGGCTACACCTTC
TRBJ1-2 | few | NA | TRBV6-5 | CASSESGLGYTF | TGTGCCAGCAGCGAGTCAGGGTTGGGCTACACCTTC
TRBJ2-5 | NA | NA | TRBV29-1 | CSVFQETQYF | TGCAGCGTTTTTCAAGAGACCCAGTACTTC
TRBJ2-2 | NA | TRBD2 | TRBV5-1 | CASAGLAAQHGKLFF | TGCGCCAGCGCCGGACTAGCGGCGCAACATGGGAAGCTGTTTTTT
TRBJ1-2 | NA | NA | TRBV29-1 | CSVGFTGTGYTF | TGCAGCGTTGGGTTCACAGGAACTGGCTACACCTTC
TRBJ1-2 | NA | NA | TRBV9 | CASSAGTLDGYTF | TGTGCCAGCAGCGCCGGGACTCTGGATGGCTACACCTTC
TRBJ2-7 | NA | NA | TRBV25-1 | CASSEAGVYEQYF | TGTGCCAGCAGTGAGGCAGGGGTCTACGAGCAGTACTTC
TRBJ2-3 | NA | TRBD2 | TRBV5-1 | CASSFSGGSADTQYF | TGCGCCAGCAGCTTCAGCGGGGGTTCGGCAGATACGCAGTATTTT
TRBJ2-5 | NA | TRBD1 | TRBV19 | CASSSPGQSQETQYF | TGTGCCAGCTCCTCTCCGGGACAGAGTCAAGAGACCCAGTACTTC
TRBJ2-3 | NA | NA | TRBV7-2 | CASSLAGVGTDTQYF | TGTGCCAGCAGCTTAGCCGGGGTAGGCACAGATACGCAGTATTTT
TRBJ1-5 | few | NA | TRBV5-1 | CASSLDGVGNQPQHF | TGCGCCAGCAGCTTGGACGGCGTGGGCAATCAGCCCCAGCATTTT
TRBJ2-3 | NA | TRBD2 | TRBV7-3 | CASSASGGNTQYF | TGTGCCAGCAGCGCTAGCGGGGGAAATACGCAGTATTTT